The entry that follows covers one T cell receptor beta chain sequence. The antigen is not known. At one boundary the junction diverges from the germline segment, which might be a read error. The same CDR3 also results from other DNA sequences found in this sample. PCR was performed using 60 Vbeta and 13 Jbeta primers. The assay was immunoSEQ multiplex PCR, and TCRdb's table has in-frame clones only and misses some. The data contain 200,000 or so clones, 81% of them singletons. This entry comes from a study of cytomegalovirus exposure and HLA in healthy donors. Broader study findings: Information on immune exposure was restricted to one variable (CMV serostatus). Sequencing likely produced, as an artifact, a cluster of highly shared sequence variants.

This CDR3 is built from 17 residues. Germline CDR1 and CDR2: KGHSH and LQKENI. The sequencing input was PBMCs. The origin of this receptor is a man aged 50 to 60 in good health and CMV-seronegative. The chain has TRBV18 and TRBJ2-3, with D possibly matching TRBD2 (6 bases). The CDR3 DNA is TGCGCCAGCTCACCGTCGGGGCGGGGCTCGGTGGGAGATACGCAGTATTTT. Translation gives CASSPSGRGSVGDTQYF.